A single T cell receptor (beta chain) is shown here with its context. One end of the junction fails to match germline, which may point to a read error. Germline assignment: CDR1 LNHDA and CDR2 SQIVND (reference sequence). The CDR3 extends over 13 amino acids. The data were obtained in a study of blood T cell repertoires in COVID-19. Study-wide background: Acute-phase and convalescent COVID-19 samples originated in the United States, Italy and Spain. PBMCs, B-cell-depleted T cells, or T cells were the source of the cDNA or gDNA that made up the material.

Original processing notes: Counts of nucleated cells, estimated from reference gene primer amplification, were obtained. Clones were sequenced by immunoSEQ multiplex PCR, and TCRdb holds only the in-frame ones, with some missing. D and trimming come from the DNA, and the V and J calls and clone size come from that table. The data contain about 97,000 clones, about 90% of them singletons. Source material: peripheral blood. The sequence derives from a woman aged 25 to 39 with acute or convalescent COVID-19. The chain recombines TRBV19 with TRBJ1-3; a possible D gene is TRBD1 (5 bases). This chain's CDR3 is CAARQTSGNTIYF. Written as DNA, the CDR3 is TGCGCTGCCCGACAGACCTCTGGAAACACCATATATTTT. Filled out from reference TRBV19 and TRBJ1-3, the complete variable domain reads DGGITQSPKYLFRKEGQNVTLSCEQNLNHDAMYWYRQDPGQGLRLIYYSQIVNDFQKGDIAEGYSVSREKKESFPLTVTSAQKNPTAFYLCAARQTSGNTIYFGEGSWLTVV.